What follows describes a single TCR beta chain. The antigen remains undetermined. The data stem from a study of T cell repertoires in cytomegalovirus infection. TCRdb itself ran the reads through MiXCR, one entry per CDR3 protein. The table has around 570,000 distinct CDR3 sequences, almost 40% seen once. General observations from the study: Using cumulative public TCR beta family frequency, the authors identified those who carried CMV together with the relevant HLA.

Trimming removed 3 bases at V and 3 bases at J, with 18 bases between. The CDR3 spans 17 residues. CDR1 and CDR2 (germline): MDHEN, SYDVKM. This clonotype was obtained from a human donor in good health (CMV status not recorded). Some clones in this sample may be carry-over from other donors' samples. Here the sequenced sample was cultured PBMCs, taken from culture after CMV antigen stimulation. The chain has TRBV28 and TRBJ1-5; D gene uncertain. CDR3 protein: CASSLGFGQRINQPQHF. The CDR3 region has the DNA TGTGCCAGCAGTTTGGGTTTCGGCCAGCGAATCAATCAGCCCCAGCATTTT.